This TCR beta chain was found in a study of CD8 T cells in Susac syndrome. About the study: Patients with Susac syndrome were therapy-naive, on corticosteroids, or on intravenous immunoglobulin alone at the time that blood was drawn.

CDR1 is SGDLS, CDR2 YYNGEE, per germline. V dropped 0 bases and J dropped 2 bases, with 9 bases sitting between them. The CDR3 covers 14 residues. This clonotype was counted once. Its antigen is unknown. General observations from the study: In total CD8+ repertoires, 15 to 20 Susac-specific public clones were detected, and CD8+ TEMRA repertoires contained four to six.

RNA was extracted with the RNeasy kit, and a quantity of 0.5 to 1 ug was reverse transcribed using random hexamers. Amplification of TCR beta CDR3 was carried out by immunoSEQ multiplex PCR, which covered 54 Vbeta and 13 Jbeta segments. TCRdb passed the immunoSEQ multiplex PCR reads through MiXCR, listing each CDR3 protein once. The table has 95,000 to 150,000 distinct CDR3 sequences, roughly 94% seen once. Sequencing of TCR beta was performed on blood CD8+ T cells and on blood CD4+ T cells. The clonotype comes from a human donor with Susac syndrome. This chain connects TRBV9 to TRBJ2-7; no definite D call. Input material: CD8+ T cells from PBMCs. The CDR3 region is CASSVESKAYEQYF. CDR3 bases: TGTGCCAGCAGCGTAGAGAGTAAGGCCTACGAGCAGTACTTC. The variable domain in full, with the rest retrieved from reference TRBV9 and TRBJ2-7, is DSGVTQTPKHLITATGQRVTLRCSPRSGDLSVYWYQQSLDQGLQFLIQYYNGEERAKGNILERFSAQQFPDLHSELNLSSLELGDSALYFCASSVESKAYEQYFGPGTRLTVT.